In this sample, the clone carrying this TCR beta chain turned up many times. Its antigen remains unidentified. J was trimmed by 5 bases and V by 0 bases; bases with no gene match: 4. In germline, CDR1 is SGHRS, CDR2 YFSETQ. The CDR3 spans 15 residues. Time point in this sample: longitudinal time-point 2. The team produced cDNA through 5'RACE using 10-nucleotide random UMIs. Every sequencing run gave over 200 million TCR-beta sequences, taken from 15-18 subjects. Each CDR3 protein gets one entry after TCRdb re-called the 5' RACE reads with MiXCR. This table has tens of thousands of distinct CDR3 sequences, 8.5% to 10% appearing once. The sample is drawn from a study of neurological immune-mediated disorders. General study findings and limits: Expansion of TCR clones was greatest in HTLV-1-associated myelopathy and smallest in multiple sclerosis, where it fell below that of healthy controls.

Sequencing was done on a sample of PBMCs. The chain has TRBV5-1 and TRBJ2-2; TRBD2 aligns across 7 bases. The TCR sequence derives from a man aged 25 to 40 in good health. The CDR3: CASSLEAGITGELFF. The CDR3 DNA reads TGCGCCAGCAGCTTGGAAGCGGGAATTACCGGGGAGCTGTTTTTT.